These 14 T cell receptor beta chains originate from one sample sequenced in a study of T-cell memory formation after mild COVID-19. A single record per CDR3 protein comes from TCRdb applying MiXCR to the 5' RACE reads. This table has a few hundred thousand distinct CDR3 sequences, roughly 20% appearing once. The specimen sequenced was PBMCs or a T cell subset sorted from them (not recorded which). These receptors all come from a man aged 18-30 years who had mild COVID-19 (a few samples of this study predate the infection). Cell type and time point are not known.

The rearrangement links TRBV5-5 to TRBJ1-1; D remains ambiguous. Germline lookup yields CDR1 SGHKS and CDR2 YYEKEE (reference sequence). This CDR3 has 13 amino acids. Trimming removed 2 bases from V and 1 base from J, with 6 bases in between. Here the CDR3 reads CASSFFRNTEAFF. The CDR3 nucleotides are TGTGCCAGCAGCTTCTTCCGGAACACTGAAGCTTTCTTT.

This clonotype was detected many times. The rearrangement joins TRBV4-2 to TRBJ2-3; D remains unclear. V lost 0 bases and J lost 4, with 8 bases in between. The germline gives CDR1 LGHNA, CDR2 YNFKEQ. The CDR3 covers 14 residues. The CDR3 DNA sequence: TGTGCCAGCAGCCAAGATTGGCTTTCAGATACGCAGTATTTT. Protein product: CASSQDWLSDTQYF.

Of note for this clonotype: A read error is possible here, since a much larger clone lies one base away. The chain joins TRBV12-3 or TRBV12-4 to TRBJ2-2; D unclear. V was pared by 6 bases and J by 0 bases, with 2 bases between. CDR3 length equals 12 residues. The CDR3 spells CASRSNTGELFF. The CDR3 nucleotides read TGTGCCAGCAGGTCGAACACCGGGGAGCTGTTTTTT.

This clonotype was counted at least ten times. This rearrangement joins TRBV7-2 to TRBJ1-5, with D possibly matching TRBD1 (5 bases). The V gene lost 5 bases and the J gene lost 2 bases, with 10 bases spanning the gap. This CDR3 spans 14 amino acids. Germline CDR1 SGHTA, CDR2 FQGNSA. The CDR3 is CASSRGGGNQPQHF. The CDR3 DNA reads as TGTGCCAGCAGCCGGGGGGGTGGCAATCAGCCCCAGCATTTT.

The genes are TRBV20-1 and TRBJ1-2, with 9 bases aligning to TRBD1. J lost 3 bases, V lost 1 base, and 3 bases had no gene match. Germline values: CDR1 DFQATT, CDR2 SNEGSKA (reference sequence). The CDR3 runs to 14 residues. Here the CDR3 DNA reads TGCAGTGCTAGAGTTTGGACAGGGGACTATGGCTACACCTTC. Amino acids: CSARVWTGDYGYTF.

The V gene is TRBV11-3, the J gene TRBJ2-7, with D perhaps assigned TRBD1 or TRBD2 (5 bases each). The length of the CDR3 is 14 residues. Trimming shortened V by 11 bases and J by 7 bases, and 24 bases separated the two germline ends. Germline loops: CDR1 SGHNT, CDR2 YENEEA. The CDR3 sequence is CAGHELEVTWEQYV. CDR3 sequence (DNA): TGTGCCGGACACGAACTGGAGGTCACTTGGGAGCAGTACGTC.

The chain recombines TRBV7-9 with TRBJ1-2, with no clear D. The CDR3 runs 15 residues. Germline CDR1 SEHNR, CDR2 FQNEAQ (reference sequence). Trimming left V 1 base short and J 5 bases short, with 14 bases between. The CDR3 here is CASSLGSAGVYGYTF. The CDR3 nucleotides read TGTGCCAGCAGCTTAGGGTCAGCGGGAGTATATGGCTACACCTTC.

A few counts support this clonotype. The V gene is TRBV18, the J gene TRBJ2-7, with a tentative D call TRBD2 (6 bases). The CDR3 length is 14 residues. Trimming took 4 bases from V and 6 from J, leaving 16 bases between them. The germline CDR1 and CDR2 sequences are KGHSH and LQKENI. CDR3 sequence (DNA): TGTGCCAGCTCACTTGCTGACACGCGGGGCGAGCAGTACGTC. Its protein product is CASSLADTRGEQYV.

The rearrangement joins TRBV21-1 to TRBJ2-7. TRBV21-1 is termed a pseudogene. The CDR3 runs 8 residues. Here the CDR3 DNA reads TGTGCCAGCCGAATCCAGTACTTC. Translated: CASRIQYF.

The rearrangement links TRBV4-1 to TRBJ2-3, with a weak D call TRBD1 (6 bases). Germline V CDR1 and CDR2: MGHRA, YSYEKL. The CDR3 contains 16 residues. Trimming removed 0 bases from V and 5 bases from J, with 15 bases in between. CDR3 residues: CASSQDQGRGLDTQYF. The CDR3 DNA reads TGCGCCAGCAGCCAAGATCAGGGCAGGGGTTTAGATACGCAGTATTTT.

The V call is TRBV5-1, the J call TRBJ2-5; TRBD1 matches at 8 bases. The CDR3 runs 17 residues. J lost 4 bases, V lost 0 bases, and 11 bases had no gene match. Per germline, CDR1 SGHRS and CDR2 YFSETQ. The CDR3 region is CASSLVGGQGGGETQYF. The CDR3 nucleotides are TGCGCCAGCAGCTTGGTCGGCGGACAGGGAGGAGGAGAGACCCAGTACTTC.

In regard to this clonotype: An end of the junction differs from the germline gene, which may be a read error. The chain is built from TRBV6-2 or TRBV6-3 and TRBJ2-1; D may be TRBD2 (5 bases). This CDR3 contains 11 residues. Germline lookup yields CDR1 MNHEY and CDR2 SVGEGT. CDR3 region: CSSSFSVEQFF. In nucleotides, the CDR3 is TGTTCCAGCAGTTTTAGCGTGGAGCAGTTCTTC.

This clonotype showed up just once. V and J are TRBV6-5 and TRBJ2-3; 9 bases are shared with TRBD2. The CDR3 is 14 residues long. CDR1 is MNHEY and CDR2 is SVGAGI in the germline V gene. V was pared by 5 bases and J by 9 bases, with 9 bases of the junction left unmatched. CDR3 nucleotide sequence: TGTGCCAGCAGTGGCGGTAGCGGGGGAGAGACGCAGTATTTT. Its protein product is CASSGGSGGETQYF.

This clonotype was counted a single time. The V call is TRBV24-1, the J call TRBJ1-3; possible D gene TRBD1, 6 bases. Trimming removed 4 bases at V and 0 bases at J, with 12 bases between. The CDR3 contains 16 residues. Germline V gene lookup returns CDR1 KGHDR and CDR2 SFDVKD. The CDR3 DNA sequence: TGTGCCACCAGTGACTCAGGGGATACCTCTGGAAACACCATATATTTT. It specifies CATSDSGDTSGNTIYF.